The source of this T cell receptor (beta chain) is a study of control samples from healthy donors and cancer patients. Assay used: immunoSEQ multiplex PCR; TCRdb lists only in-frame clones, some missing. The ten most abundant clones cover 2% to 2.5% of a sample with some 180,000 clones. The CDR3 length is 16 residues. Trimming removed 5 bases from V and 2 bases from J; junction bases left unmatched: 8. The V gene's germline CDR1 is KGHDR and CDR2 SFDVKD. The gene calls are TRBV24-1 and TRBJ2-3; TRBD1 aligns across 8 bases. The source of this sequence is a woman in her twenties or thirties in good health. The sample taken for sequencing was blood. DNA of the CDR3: TGTGCCACCAGTGCCAGGAGACAGGGGAACACAGATACGCAGTATTTT. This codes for CATSARRQGNTDTQYF.